The 26 T cell receptor beta chains below all came from one sample that was sequenced in a study of blood T cells in healthy people across ages. A second PCR, run for roughly 7 to 12 cycles, used a sample-barcoded 5' primer plus a J-beta primer mix. TCRdb independently ran MiXCR on the 5' RACE reads; one entry per CDR3 protein. Among hundreds of thousands of distinct CDR3 sequences listed, under 55% were seen once. The sample consisted of blood. The receptors stem from a man aged 60 to 69 in good health.

This clonotype appeared a few times. J is TRBJ2-1 and V is TRBV12-3 or TRBV12-4, with D perhaps matching TRBD2 (5 bases). The CDR3 consists of 14 residues. Trimming cost V 3 bases and J 5 bases, with 11 bases left between them. Here the CDR3 reads CASSFGSVDNEQFF. Here the CDR3 DNA reads TGTGCCAGCAGTTTTGGTAGCGTCGACAATGAGCAGTTCTTC.

The CDR3 sequence is CSAYETGRETQYF. The CDR3 DNA follows: TGCAGTGCTTATGAGACAGGCCGAGAGACCCAGTACTTC. This rearrangement joins TRBV20-1 to TRBJ2-5; tentatively, D is TRBD1 (6 bases). Trimming left V 5 bases short and J 4 bases short, with 14 bases between. Germline loops: CDR1 DFQATT, CDR2 SNEGSKA (reference sequence). The CDR3 is 13 amino acids.

Comment on this clonotype: One end of the junction is discordant with germline, which a read error may explain. V and J are TRBV28 and TRBJ2-5; no reliable D call. The J call may be mistaken, given a closer DNA end match to TRBJ2-7. The CDR3 has 11 amino acids. Germline assignment: CDR1 MDHEN and CDR2 SYDVKM. As DNA, the CDR3 is TGTGCCAACACGGCTTCCTGCGAGCAGTACTTC. Residues: CANTASCEQYF.

About this clonotype itself: An end of the junction differs from the germline gene, which may be a read error. The CDR3 is CASSQEALGGGGTKAFF. As DNA, the CDR3 is TGCGCCAGCAGCCAAGAAGCCCTGGGAGGGGGTGGCACTAAAGCTTTCTTT. The chain links TRBV4-3 to TRBJ1-1, with a possible D match to TRBD1 (6 bases). The germline gives CDR1 LGHNA, CDR2 YSLEER. The CDR3 has 17 amino acids.

This clonotype appeared a few times. The gene calls are TRBV10-3 and TRBJ2-3; 12 bases fit TRBD2. With 6 bases clipped from V and 1 base from J, the junction kept 11 bases outside the gene matches. The CDR3 consists of 18 residues. CDR1 ENHRY and CDR2 SYGVKD come from the germline V gene. CDR3 sequence reads: CAISDPGLAGAGTDTQYF. The CDR3 region has the DNA TGTGCCATCAGCGATCCGGGACTAGCGGGCGCCGGCACAGATACGCAGTATTTT.

This clonotype was observed a handful of times. The rearrangement joins TRBV7-9 to TRBJ2-3, with 8 nucleotides matching TRBD2. V shed 5 bases and J 6 bases; nucleotides not matched to a gene: 10. The CDR3 sequence is 15 residues long. CDR1 and CDR2 (germline): SEHNR, FQNEAQ (reference sequence). The DNA for the CDR3 is TGTGCCAGCAGCCACCAGCGGGGGCTATCGGATACGCAGTATTTT. It specifies CASSHQRGLSDTQYF.

CDR3 loop: CASSPLTGLTYEQYF. The CDR3 nucleotides read TGTGCCAGCAGTCCTTTGACAGGTTTAACCTACGAGCAGTACTTC. The gene calls are TRBV12-3 or TRBV12-4 and TRBJ2-7; a weak D match, TRBD1 (6 bases). This CDR3 spans 15 amino acids. Trimming left V 5 bases short and J 2 bases short, with 16 bases between.

This clonotype was recorded only once. CDR3 sequence reads: CSVTGAVEKAFF. For the CDR3, the DNA is TGCAGCGTGACGGGGGCGGTGGAAAAAGCTTTCTTT. The rearrangement links TRBV29-1 to TRBJ1-1; D might be TRBD1 (6 bases). V lost 6 bases to trimming and J lost 9 bases, with 17 bases between them. In germline, CDR1 is SQVTM, CDR2 ANQGSEA. The CDR3 extends over 12 amino acids.

The chain joins TRBV5-5 to TRBJ2-7; TRBD2 matches at 7 bases. With 4 bases clipped from V and 5 bases from J, the junction kept 12 bases outside the gene matches. CDR3 length equals 15 residues. Germline CDR1 reads SGHKS; CDR2 reads YYEKEE (reference sequence). The CDR3 reads CASSQGRAGIDEQYF. The CDR3 DNA sequence: TGTGCCAGCAGCCAAGGACGAGCGGGGATCGACGAGCAGTACTTC.

V and J are TRBV6-5 and TRBJ1-4, with D possibly matching TRBD1 (6 bases). Trimming took 6 bases from V and 7 from J, leaving 12 bases between them. The CDR3 has 13 residues. Germline V gives CDR1 MNHEY, CDR2 SVGAGI. CDR3 protein: CASRRGTGEKLFF. Here the CDR3 DNA reads TGTGCCAGCAGGAGGGGGACGGGTGAAAAACTGTTTTTT.

The chain carries TRBV12-3 or TRBV12-4 and TRBJ1-5, with D uncertain. This CDR3 is 14 amino acids long. V lost 8 bases, J lost 9 bases, and 20 bases lay in between. In nucleotides, the CDR3 is TGTGCCAGCGGCTCCCGGGCAGGTTTGGGGCCCCAGCATTTT. This translates into CASGSRAGLGPQHF.

This clonotype appeared a few times. The chain links TRBV18 to TRBJ2-4, with TRBD1 matching 11 bases. The assigned J gene may be wrong: the sequence end matches TRBJ2-7 better. CDR3 length: 15 amino acids. Looked up from germline, CDR1 is KGHSH and CDR2 is LQKENI. CDR3 amino acids: CASSPQGQGGYEQYF. CDR3 coding DNA: TGTGCCAGCTCACCCCAGGGACAGGGGGGGTACGAGCAGTACTTC.

This clonotype turned up a few times. The CDR3 DNA follows: TGCAGCGCACAGCGACTAGGGTTCAATGAGCAGTTCTTC. It encodes CSAQRLGFNEQFF. The rearrangement uses TRBV29-1 and TRBJ2-1, with TRBD2 as a possible D gene (6 bases). The V end was cut by 7 bases, the J end by 6 bases, with 16 bases between. There are 13 residues in the CDR3. CDR1 and CDR2 from the germline V gene are SQVTM and ANQGSEA.

This clonotype was seen only a few times. The chain couples TRBV7-6 to TRBJ2-1; the match to TRBD2 covers 11 bases. The trim removed 5 bases at V and 4 bases at J, leaving 13 bases unmatched. The V gene's germline CDR1 is SGHVS and CDR2 FNYEAQ. This CDR3 spans 18 amino acids. CDR3: CASSPQGMTSGAYNEQFF. The CDR3 region has the DNA TGTGCCAGCAGCCCCCAAGGGATGACTAGCGGGGCATACAATGAGCAGTTCTTC.

The CDR3 region has the DNA TGCGCCAGCAGTGTTGCCAGGGACAGGACTTCCTACGAGCAGTACTTC. Its translation is CASSVARDRTSYEQYF. The V gene is TRBV4-3, the J gene TRBJ2-7; TRBD1 aligns across 8 bases. Germline V gene data show CDR1 as LGHNA and CDR2 as YSLEER. This CDR3 has 16 amino acids. V lost 6 bases to trimming and J lost 1 base; unmatched junction nucleotides: 11.

CDR3 protein: CASNSDTTNYGYTF. In DNA, the CDR3 is TGTGCCAGCAACTCGGACACCACTAACTATGGCTACACCTTC. The V call is TRBV7-2, the J call TRBJ1-2; D is perhaps TRBD1 (5 bases). Trimming removed 7 bases from V and 0 bases from J, with 12 bases in between. Germline V gene sequence: CDR1 SGHTA, CDR2 FQGNSA. This CDR3 is 14 amino acids long.

This clonotype turned up a few times. The chain is built from TRBV20-1 and TRBJ1-1; possibly TRBD1 for D (6 bases). Germline V gene data show CDR1 as DFQATT and CDR2 as SNEGSKA (reference sequence). The CDR3 runs to 16 residues. The V end was cut by 8 bases, the J end by 1 base, with 23 bases between. The CDR3: CSFLTGELVRNTEAFF. CDR3 DNA sequence: TGCAGTTTTCTGACAGGCGAGTTAGTTCGGAACACTGAAGCTTTCTTT.

This clonotype was detected only a few times. The chain couples TRBV7-2 to TRBJ2-3; 9 bases map to TRBD2. Germline V gene sequence: CDR1 SGHTA, CDR2 FQGNSA. J lost 9 bases, V lost 6 bases, and 10 bases had no gene match. The CDR3 is 14 residues long. The CDR3 DNA reads as TGTGCCAGCAGTCTTAGCGGGGGTTCATTCACGCAGTATTTT. This codes for CASSLSGGSFTQYF. The full variable domain, with the rest looked up from reference TRBV7-2 and TRBJ2-3, is GAGVSQSPSNKVTEKGKDVELRCDPISGHTALYWYRQSLGQGLEFLIYFQGNSAPDKSGLPSDRFSAERTGGSVSTLTIQRTQQEDSAVYLCASSLSGGSFTQYFGPGTRLTVL.

The CDR3 bases are TGTGCTAGTGGTTTGACTCTCCTCCGACGGGTGGATACGCAGTATTTT. Amino acid sequence: CASGLTLLRRVDTQYF. The chain uses TRBV12-5 and TRBJ2-3; D call uncertain. The germline gives CDR1 LGHNT, CDR2 FRNRAP. This CDR3 is built from 16 residues. Trimming took off 2 bases at V and 6 bases at J, with 18 bases between the two ends.

This sequence joins TRBV20-1 and TRBJ2-3; 8 nucleotides align to TRBD2. This CDR3 is 15 amino acids long. The germline gives CDR1 DFQATT, CDR2 SNEGSKA (reference sequence). V trimming: 3 bases; J trimming: 2 bases; junction bases outside the gene matches: 7. The CDR3 DNA follows: TGCAGTGCTAGCAGAGCGGGGGAATCCACAGATACGCAGTATTTT. Amino acid sequence: CSASRAGESTDTQYF.

With respect to this clonotype: Being one base from a much bigger clone, this may be a read error. The chain links TRBV5-5 to TRBJ1-1, with D tentatively TRBD1 (5 bases). The CDR3 has 13 amino acids. The germline V and J ends were trimmed by 3 bases and 5 bases, with 11 bases remaining between them. Germline assignment: CDR1 SGHKS and CDR2 YYEKEE (reference sequence). The CDR3 loop reads CASSWFGGTEAFF. CDR3 nucleotide sequence: TGTGCCAGCAGCTGGTTCGGGGGAACTGAAGCTTTCTTT.

In this sample, this clonotype turned up a few times. The CDR3 DNA reads TGTGCCAGCAGCCTCTCACCCGGGACTAGGGTAGGAGAGACCCAGTACTTC. Its protein product is CASSLSPGTRVGETQYF. The chain recombines TRBV9 with TRBJ2-5; 8 positions agree with TRBD2. The CDR3 loop spans 17 amino acids. Trimming removed 4 bases from V and 4 bases from J; junction bases left unmatched: 15. CDR1 is SGDLS, CDR2 YYNGEE, per germline.

The chain employs TRBV6-2 or TRBV6-3 and TRBJ2-3; D call uncertain. Per the germline V gene, CDR1 is MNHEY and CDR2 is SVGEGT. This CDR3 has 13 residues. The germline V and J ends were trimmed by 8 bases and 0 bases, with 9 bases remaining between them. The CDR3 DNA follows: TGTGCCAGCGGAATTTATAGCACAGATACGCAGTATTTT. Translated, it gives CASGIYSTDTQYF.

This clonotype was detected a few times. The J gene is TRBJ1-1, the V gene TRBV11-2, with a tentative D call TRBD1 (6 bases). Germline CDR1 SGHAT, CDR2 FQNNGV. V lost 5 bases and J 0 bases, leaving 10 bases between the germline ends. This CDR3 comprises 14 residues. The CDR3 DNA follows: TGTGCCAGCAGCACGGACAGCATGAACACTGAAGCTTTCTTT. This gives the protein CASSTDSMNTEAFF.

For the CDR3, the DNA is TGTGCCAGCAGTCCCCGGACAGCCTGGGGCATGAACACTGAAGCTTTCTTT. Amino acids: CASSPRTAWGMNTEAFF. The gene calls are TRBV6-2 or TRBV6-3 and TRBJ1-1; D is perhaps TRBD1 (6 bases). Germline V gene lookup returns CDR1 MNHEY and CDR2 SVGEGT. The CDR3 has 17 residues. V was pared by 5 bases and J by 0 bases, with 19 bases between.

This clonotype was counted only a few times. The J gene is TRBJ1-5, the V gene TRBV3-1, with D possibly being TRBD1 (5 bases). With 5 bases removed from V and 5 bases from J, the gap between germline ends came to 13 bases. The CDR3 contains 14 residues. In germline, CDR1 is LGHDT, CDR2 YNNKEL (reference sequence). CDR3 sequence (DNA): TGTGCCAGCAGCTCCCCGGGCAGGGATCAGCCCCAGCATTTT. Protein: CASSSPGRDQPQHF.